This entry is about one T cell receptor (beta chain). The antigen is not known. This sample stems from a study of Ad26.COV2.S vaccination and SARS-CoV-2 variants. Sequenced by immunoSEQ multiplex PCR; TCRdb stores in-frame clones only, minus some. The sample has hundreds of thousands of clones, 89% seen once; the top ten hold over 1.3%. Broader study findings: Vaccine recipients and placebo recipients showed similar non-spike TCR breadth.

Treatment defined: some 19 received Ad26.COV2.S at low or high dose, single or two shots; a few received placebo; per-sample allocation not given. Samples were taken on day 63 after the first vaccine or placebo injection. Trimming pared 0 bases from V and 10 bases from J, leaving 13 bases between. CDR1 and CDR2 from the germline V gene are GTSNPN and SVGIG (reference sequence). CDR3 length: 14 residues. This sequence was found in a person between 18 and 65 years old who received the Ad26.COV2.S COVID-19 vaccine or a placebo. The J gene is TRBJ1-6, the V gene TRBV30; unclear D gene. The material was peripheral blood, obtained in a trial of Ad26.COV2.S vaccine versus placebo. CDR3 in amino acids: CAWSVRSGWSPLHF. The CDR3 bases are TGTGCCTGGAGTGTACGTTCAGGTTGGTCACCCCTCCACTTT.